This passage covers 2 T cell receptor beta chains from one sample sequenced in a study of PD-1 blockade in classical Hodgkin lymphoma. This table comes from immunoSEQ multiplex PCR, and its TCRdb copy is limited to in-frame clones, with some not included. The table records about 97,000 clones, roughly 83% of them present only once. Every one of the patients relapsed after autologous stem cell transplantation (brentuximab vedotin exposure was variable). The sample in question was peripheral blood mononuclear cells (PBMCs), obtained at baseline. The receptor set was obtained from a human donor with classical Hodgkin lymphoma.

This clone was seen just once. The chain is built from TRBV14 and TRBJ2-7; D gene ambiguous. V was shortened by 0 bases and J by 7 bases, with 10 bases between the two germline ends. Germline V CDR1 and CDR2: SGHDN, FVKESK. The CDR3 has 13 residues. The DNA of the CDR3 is TGTGCCAGCAGCCAAGATTTTTACCGGGAGCAGTACTTC. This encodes CASSQDFYREQYF.

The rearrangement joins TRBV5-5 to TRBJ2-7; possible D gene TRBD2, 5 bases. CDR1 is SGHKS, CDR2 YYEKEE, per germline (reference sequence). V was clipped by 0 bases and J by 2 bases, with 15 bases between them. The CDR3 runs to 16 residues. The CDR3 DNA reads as TGTGCCAGCAGCTTGGTTGTGAGGGAGCCCGCCTACGAGCAGTACTTC. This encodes CASSLVVREPAYEQYF.